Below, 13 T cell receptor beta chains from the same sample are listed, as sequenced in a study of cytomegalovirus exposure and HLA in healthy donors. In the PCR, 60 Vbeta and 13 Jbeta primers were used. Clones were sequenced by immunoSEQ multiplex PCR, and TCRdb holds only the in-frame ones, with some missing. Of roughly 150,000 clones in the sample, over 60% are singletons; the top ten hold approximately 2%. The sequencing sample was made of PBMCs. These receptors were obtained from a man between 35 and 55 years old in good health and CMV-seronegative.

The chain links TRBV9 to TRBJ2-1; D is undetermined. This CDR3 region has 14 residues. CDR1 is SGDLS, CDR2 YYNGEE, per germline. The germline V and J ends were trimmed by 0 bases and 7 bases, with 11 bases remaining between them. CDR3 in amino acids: CASSVGVVANEQFF. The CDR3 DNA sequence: TGTGCCAGCAGCGTAGGGGTAGTAGCAAATGAGCAGTTCTTC.

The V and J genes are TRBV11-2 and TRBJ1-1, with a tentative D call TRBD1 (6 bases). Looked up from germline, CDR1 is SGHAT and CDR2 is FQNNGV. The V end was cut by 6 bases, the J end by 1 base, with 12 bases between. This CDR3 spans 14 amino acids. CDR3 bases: TGTGCCAGCAGGACACAGGGAAGGAACACTGAAGCTTTCTTT. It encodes CASRTQGRNTEAFF.

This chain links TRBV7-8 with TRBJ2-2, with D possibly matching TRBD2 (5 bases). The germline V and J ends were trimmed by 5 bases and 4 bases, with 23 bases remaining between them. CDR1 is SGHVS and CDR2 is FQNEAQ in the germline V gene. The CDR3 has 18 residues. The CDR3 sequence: CASSPDGVRIWGTGELFF. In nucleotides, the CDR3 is TGTGCCAGCAGCCCTGACGGGGTACGGATTTGGGGCACCGGGGAGCTGTTTTTT.

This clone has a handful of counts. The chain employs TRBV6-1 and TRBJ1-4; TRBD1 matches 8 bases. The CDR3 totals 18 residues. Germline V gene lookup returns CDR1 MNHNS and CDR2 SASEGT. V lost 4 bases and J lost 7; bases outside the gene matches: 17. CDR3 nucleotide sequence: TGTGCCAGCAGTGCCCCCAGGGGGCTGGTTCAGAGGGGTGAAAAACTGTTTTTT. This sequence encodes CASSAPRGLVQRGEKLFF.

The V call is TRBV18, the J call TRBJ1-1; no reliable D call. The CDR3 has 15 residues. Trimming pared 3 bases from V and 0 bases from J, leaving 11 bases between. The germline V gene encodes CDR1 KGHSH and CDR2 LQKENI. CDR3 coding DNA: TGTGCCAGCTCACCTGCAGTACCAATGAACACTGAAGCTTTCTTT. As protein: CASSPAVPMNTEAFF.

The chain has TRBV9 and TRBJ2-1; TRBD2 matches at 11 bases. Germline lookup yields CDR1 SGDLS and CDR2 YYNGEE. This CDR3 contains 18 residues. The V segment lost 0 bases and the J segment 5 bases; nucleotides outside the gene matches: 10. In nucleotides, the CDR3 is TGTGCCAGCAGCGTAGCGGGCCAGGGACTAGCGGCGAACAATGAGCAGTTCTTC. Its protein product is CASSVAGQGLAANNEQFF.

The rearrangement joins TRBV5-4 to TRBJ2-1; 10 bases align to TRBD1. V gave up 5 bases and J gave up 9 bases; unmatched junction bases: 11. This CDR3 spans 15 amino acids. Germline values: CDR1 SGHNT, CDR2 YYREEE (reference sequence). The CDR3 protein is CASRAETGGYAEQFF. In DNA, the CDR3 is TGTGCCAGCAGAGCAGAGACAGGGGGCTACGCTGAGCAGTTCTTC.

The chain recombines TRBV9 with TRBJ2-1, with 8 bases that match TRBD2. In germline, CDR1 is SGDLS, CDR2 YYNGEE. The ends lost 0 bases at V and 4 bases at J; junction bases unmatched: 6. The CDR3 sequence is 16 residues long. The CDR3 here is CASSVVLAGGYNEQFF. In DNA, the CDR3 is TGTGCCAGCAGCGTAGTGTTGGCGGGGGGTTACAATGAGCAGTTCTTC.

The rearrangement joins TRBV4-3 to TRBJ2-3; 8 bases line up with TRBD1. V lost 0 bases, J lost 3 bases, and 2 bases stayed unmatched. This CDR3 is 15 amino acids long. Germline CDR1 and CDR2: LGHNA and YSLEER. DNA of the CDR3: TGCGCCAGCAGCCAAGATAGACAGGGGACAGATACGCAGTATTTT. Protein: CASSQDRQGTDTQYF.

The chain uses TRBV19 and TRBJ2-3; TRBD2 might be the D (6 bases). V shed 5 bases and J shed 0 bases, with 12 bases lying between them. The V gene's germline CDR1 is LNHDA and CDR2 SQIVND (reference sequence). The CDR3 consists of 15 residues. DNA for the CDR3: TGTGCCAGTAGTGGGAGGCAGTTTAGCACAGATACGCAGTATTTT. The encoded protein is CASSGRQFSTDTQYF.

CDR3 sequence: CAISEGGGSSYEQYF. The CDR3 nucleotides are TGTGCCATCAGTGAAGGCGGGGGCAGCTCCTACGAGCAGTACTTC. This sequence joins TRBV10-3 and TRBJ2-7; tentative D call: TRBD2 (7 bases). Trimming removed 3 bases from V and 0 bases from J, with 12 bases in between. In germline, CDR1 is ENHRY, CDR2 SYGVKD. The CDR3 covers 15 residues.

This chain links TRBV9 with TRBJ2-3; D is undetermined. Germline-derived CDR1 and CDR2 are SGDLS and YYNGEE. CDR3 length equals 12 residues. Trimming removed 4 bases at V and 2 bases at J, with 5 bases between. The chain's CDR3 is CASSINTDTQYF. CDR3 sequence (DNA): TGTGCCAGCAGCATTAACACAGATACGCAGTATTTT.

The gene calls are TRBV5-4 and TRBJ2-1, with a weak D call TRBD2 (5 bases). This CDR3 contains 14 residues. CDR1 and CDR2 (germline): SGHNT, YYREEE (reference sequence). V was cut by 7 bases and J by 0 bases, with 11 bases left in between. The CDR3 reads CASARGSSYNEQFF. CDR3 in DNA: TGTGCCAGCGCGCGAGGGAGCTCCTACAATGAGCAGTTCTTC.